This TCR beta chain was documented in a study of radiation and T cells in renal cell carcinoma. Findings and limits, study-wide: Without pretreatment biopsies, baseline tumor clonotype presence was undetermined. In blood, top tumor clones expanded by 2 weeks, shrinking by 4.

Profiled with immunoSEQ multiplex PCR; TCRdb holds only in-frame clones, not every one. The table shows about 150,000 clones, with approximately 90% occurring only once. Sample time point: baseline pretreatment blood. Regarding treatment: 15 Gy SBRT to primary tumor, nephrectomy 4 weeks later. Clear cell pathology was present in this patient's renal cell carcinoma. There are 14 residues in the CDR3. The J segment lost 9 bases and the V segment lost 6 bases, leaving 14 bases of the junction unmatched. CDR1 and CDR2 from the germline V gene are GTSNPN and SVGIG (reference sequence). Of note for this clone: The antigen is not known.

The chain is built from TRBV30 and TRBJ1-2, with 9 bases identical to TRBD1. This receptor was identified in a woman in her 70s with renal cell carcinoma. This sample comprised blood, obtained from a patient whose treatment included radiotherapy and nephrectomy. The CDR3 spells CACPRDRVLGRYTF. The CDR3 region has the DNA TGTGCCTGTCCTCGGGACAGGGTGTTGGGTCGCTACACCTTC. Together with reference TRBV30 and TRBJ1-2, the CDR3 gives the full variable domain: SQTIHQWPATLVQPVGSPLSLECTVEGTSNPNLYWYRQAAGRGLQLLFYSVGIGQISSEVPQNLSASRPQDRQFILSSKKLLLSDSGFYLCACPRDRVLGRYTFGSGTRLTVV.